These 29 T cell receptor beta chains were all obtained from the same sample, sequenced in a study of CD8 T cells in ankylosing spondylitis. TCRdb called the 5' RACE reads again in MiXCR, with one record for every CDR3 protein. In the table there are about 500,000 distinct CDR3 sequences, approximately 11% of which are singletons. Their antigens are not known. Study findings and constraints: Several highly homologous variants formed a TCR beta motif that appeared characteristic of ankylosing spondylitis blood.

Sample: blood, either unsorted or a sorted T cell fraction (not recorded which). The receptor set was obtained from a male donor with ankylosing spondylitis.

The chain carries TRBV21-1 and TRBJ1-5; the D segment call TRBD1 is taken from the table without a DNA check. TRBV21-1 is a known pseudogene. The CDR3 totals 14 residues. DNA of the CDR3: TGTGCCAGCAGCAGGGACAGGGTACGGCAGCCCCAGCATTTT. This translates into CASSRDRVRQPQHF.

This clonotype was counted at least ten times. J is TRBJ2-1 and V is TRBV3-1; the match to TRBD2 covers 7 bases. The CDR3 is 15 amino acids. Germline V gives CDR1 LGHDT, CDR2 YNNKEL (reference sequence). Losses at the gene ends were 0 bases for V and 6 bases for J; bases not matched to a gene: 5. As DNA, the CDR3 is TGTGCCAGCAGCCAAGATTACGGGACTATCAATGAGCAGTTCTTC. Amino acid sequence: CASSQDYGTINEQFF.

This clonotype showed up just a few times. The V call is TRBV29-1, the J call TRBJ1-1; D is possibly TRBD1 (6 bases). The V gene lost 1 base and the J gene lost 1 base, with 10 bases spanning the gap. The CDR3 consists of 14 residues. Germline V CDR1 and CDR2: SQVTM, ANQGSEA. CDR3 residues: CSVEARTANTEAFF. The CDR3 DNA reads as TGCAGCGTTGAAGCCCGGACAGCGAACACTGAAGCTTTCTTT. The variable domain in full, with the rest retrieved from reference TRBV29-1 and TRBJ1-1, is SAVISQKPSRDICQRGTSLTIQCQVDSQVTMMFWYRQQPGQSLTLIATANQGSEATYESGFVIDKFPISRPNLTFSTLTVSNMSPEDSSIYLCSVEARTANTEAFFGQGTRLTVV.

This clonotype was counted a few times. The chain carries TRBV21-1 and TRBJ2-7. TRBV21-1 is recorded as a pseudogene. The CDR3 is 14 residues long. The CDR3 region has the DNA TGTGCCAGCAGCAAATCGGCTAGCGCCTACGAGCAGTACGTC. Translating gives CASSKSASAYEQYV.

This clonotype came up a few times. The CDR3: CASSPETGYGYTF. CDR3 bases: TGTGCCAGCAGCCCAGAGACAGGCTATGGCTACACCTTC. The chain couples TRBV5-4 to TRBJ1-2; the D gene is possibly TRBD1 (6 bases). Germline lookup yields CDR1 SGHNT and CDR2 YYREEE (reference sequence). The CDR3 extends over 13 amino acids. Trimming stripped 4 bases from V and 4 bases from J, with 11 bases between. Combining the CDR3 with reference TRBV5-4 and TRBJ1-2 gives the whole variable domain ETGVTQSPTHLIKTRGQQVTLRCSSQSGHNTVSWYQQALGQGPQFIFQYYREEENGRGNFPPRFSGLQFPNYSSELNVNALELDDSALYLCASSPETGYGYTFGSGTRLTVV.

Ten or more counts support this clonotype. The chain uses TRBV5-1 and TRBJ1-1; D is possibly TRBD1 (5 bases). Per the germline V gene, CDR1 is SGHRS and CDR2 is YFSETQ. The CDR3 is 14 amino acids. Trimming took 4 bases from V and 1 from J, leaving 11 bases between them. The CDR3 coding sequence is TGCGCCAGCAGCCGGGGGGGGTCGAACACTGAAGCTTTCTTT. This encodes CASSRGGSNTEAFF.

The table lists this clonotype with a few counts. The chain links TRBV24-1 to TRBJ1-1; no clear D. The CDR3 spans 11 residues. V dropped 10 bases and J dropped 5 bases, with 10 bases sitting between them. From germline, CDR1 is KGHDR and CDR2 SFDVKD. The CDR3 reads CATAAGTEAFF. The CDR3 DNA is TGTGCCACGGCGGCCGGGACTGAAGCTTTCTTT.

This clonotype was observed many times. The CDR3 protein is CATSDWDRTYGYTF. The CDR3 region has the DNA TGTGCCACCAGTGATTGGGACAGAACCTATGGCTACACCTTC. The chain has TRBV24-1 and TRBJ1-2, with TRBD1 identical over 7 bases. J was trimmed by 4 bases and V by 2 bases; bases with no gene match: 3. The CDR3 length is 14 residues. Germline-derived CDR1 and CDR2 are KGHDR and SFDVKD.

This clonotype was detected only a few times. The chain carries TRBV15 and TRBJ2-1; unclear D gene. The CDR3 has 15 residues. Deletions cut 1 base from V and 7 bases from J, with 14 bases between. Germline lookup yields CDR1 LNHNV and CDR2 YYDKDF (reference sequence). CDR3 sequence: CATSRAPAGLNEQFF. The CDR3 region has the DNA TGTGCCACCAGCAGAGCCCCAGCTGGGTTGAATGAGCAGTTCTTC. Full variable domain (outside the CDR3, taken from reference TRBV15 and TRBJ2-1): DAMVIQNPRYQVTQFGKPVTLSCSQTLNHNVMYWYQQKSSQAPKLLFHYYDKDFNNEADTPDNFQSRRPNTSFCFLDIRSPGLGDTAMYLCATSRAPAGLNEQFFGPGTRLTVL.

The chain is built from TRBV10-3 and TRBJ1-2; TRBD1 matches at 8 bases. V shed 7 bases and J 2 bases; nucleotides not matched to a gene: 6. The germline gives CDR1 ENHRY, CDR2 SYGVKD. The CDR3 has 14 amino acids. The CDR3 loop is CAINGQGGNYGYTF. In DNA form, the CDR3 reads TGTGCCATCAACGGACAGGGCGGGAACTATGGCTACACCTTC.

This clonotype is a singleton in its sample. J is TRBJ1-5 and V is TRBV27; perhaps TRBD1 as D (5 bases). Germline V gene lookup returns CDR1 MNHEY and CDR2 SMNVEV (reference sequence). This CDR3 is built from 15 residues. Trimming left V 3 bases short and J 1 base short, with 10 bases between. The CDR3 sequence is CASSFVGGSNQPQHF. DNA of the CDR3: TGTGCCAGCAGTTTTGTTGGGGGAAGCAATCAGCCCCAGCATTTT.

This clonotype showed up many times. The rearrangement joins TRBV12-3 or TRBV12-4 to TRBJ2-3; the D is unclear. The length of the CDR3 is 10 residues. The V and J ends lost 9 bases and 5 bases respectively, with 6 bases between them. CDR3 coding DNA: TGTGCCAGTAGTGAAGATACGCAGTATTTT. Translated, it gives CASSEDTQYF.

The DNA for the CDR3 is TGTGCCAGCTCACCACCTTTTTCGGAAGCCTACAATGAGCAGTTCTTC. Translating gives CASSPPFSEAYNEQFF. The chain links TRBV18 to TRBJ2-1, with D unclear. The V end lost 0 bases, the J end lost 2 bases, and 11 bases lay between the germline ends. The CDR3 runs to 16 residues. The germline gives CDR1 KGHSH, CDR2 LQKENI.

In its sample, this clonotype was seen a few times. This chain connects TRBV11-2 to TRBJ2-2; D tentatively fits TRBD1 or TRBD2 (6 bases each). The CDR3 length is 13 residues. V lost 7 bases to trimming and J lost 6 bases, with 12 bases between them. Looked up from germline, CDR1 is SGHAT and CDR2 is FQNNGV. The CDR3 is CASMRRGPGELFF. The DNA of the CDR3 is TGTGCCAGCATGAGACGGGGGCCCGGGGAGCTGTTTTTT.

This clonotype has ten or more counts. The CDR3 DNA follows: TGTGCCAGCAGCTCCTCCGGGCCCAGTGAGCAGTTCTTC. Its protein is CASSSSGPSEQFF. The chain recombines TRBV11-2 with TRBJ2-1; D is unclear. The CDR3 extends over 13 amino acids. V was trimmed by 4 bases and J by 9 bases, leaving 13 bases between them. CDR1 is SGHAT and CDR2 is FQNNGV in the germline V gene.

This CDR3 reads CASSSIPGQYNEQFF. In DNA, the CDR3 is TGTGCCAGCAGTTCAATACCGGGACAGTACAATGAGCAGTTCTTC. The rearrangement uses TRBV28 and TRBJ2-1; the match to TRBD1 covers 7 bases. Trimming at V came to 4 bases and at J to 4 bases, leaving 7 bases not matched to a gene. CDR1 MDHEN and CDR2 SYDVKM come from the germline V gene. The CDR3 loop spans 15 amino acids.

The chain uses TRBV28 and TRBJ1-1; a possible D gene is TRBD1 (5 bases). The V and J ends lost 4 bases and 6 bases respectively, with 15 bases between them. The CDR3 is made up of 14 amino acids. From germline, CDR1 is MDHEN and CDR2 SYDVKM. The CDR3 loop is CASSSGLRGPEAFF. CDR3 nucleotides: TGTGCCAGCAGTTCGGGCCTACGGGGCCCTGAAGCTTTCTTT.

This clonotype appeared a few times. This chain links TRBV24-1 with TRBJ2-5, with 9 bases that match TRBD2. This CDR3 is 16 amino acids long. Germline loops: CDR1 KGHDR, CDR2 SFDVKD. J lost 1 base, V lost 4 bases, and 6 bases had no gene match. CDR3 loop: CATSEPAGGGQETQYF. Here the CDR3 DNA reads TGTGCCACCAGTGAGCCAGCGGGAGGAGGCCAAGAGACCCAGTACTTC.

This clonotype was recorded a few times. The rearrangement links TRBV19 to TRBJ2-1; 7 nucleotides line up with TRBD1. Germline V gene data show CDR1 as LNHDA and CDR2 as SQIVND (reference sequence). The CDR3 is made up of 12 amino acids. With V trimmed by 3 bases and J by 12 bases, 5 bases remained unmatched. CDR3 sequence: CASSIRQGAQFF. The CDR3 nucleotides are TGTGCCAGTAGTATCAGACAGGGAGCGCAGTTCTTC.

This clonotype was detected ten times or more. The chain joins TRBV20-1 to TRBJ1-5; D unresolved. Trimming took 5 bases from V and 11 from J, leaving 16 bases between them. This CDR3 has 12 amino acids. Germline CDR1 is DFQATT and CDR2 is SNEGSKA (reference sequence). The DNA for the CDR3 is TGCAGTGCTTTATCCGGGTTCATGTCCCAGCATTTT. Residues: CSALSGFMSQHF.

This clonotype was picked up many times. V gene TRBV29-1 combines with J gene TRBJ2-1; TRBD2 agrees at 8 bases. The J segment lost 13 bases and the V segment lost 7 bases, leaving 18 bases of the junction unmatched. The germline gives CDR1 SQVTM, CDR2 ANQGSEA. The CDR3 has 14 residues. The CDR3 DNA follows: TGCAGCGCCCAGGGACTAGTTGACATGGGTGGACAGTTCTTC. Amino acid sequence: CSAQGLVDMGGQFF.

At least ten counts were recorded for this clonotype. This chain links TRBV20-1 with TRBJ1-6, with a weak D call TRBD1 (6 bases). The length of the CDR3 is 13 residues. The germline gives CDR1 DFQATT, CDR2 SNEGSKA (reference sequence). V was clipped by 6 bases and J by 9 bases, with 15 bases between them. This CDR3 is CSAYDRTASPLHF. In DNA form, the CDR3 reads TGCAGTGCATACGACAGGACGGCTTCACCCCTCCACTTT.

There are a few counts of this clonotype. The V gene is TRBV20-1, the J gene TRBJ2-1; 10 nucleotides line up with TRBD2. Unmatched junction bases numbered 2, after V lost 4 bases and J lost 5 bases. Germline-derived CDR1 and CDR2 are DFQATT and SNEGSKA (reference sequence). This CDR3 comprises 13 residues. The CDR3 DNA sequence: TGCAGTGCTATACTAGCGGGAAACAATGAGCAGTTCTTC. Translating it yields CSAILAGNNEQFF.

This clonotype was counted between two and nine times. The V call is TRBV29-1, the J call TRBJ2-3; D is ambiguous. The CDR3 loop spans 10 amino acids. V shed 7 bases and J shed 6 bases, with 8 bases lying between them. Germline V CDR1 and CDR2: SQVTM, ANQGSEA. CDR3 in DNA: TGCAGCGCCAGTCTTGATACGCAGTATTTT. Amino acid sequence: CSASLDTQYF.

Here the CDR3 reads CATSDQGTGRGAGETQYF. The CDR3, as DNA: TGTGCCACCAGTGACCAGGGGACAGGCCGCGGGGCGGGAGAGACCCAGTACTTC. The chain joins TRBV24-1 to TRBJ2-5; TRBD1 aligns across 8 bases. Per germline, CDR1 KGHDR and CDR2 SFDVKD. The CDR3 contains 18 residues. V was pared by 4 bases and J by 4 bases, with 16 bases of the junction left unmatched.

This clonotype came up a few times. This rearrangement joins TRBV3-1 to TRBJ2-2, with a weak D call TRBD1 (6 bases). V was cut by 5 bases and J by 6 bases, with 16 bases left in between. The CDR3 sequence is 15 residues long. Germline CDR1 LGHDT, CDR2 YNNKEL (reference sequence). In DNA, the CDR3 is TGTGCCAGCAGCAAACAGGGATTTGGGGCCGGGGAGCTGTTTTTT. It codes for CASSKQGFGAGELFF. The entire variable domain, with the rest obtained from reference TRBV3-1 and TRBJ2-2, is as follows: DTAVSQTPKYLVTQMGNDKSIKCEQNLGHDTMYWYKQDSKKFLKIMFSYNNKELIINETVPNRFSPKSPDKAHLNLHINSLELGDSAVYFCASSKQGFGAGELFFGEGSRLTVL.

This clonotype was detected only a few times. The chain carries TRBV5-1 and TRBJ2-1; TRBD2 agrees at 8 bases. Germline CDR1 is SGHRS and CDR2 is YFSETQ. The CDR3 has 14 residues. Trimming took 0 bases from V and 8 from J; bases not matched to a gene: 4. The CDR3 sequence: CASSLVAGKDEQFF. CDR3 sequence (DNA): TGCGCCAGCAGCTTGGTAGCGGGAAAGGATGAGCAGTTCTTC.

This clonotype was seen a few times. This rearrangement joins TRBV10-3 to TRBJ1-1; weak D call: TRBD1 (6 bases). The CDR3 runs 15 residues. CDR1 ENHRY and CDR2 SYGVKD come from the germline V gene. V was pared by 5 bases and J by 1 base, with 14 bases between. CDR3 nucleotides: TGTGCCATCAGTCAACAGGGAGGCTGGAACACTGAAGCTTTCTTT. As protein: CAISQQGGWNTEAFF.

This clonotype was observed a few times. CDR3 coding DNA: TGTGCCATCGCGGAAAAACTAGCTAACAATGAGCAGTTCTTC. Protein sequence: CAIAEKLANNEQFF. The chain combines TRBV10-3 with TRBJ2-1; maybe TRBD2 (6 bases). Germline CDR1 and CDR2: ENHRY and SYGVKD. V was cut by 8 bases and J by 5 bases, with 16 bases left in between. This CDR3 contains 14 residues.